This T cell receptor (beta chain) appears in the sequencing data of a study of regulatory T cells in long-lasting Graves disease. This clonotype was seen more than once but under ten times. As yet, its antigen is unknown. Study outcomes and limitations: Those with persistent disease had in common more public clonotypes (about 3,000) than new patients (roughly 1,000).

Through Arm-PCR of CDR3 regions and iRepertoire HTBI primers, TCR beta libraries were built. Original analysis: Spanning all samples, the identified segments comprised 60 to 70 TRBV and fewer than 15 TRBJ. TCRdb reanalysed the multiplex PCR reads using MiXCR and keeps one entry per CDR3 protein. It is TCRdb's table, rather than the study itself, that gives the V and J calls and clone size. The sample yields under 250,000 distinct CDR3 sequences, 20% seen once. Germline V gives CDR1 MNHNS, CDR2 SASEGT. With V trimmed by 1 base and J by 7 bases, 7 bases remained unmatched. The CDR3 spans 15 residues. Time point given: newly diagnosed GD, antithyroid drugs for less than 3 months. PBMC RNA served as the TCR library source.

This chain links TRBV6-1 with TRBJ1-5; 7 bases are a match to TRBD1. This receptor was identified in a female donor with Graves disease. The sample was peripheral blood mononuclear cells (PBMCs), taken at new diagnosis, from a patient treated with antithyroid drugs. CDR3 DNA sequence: TGTGCCAGCAGTGAAGGTCGTGTAGGGGGCCAGCCCCAGCATTTT. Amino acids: CASSEGRVGGQPQHF.